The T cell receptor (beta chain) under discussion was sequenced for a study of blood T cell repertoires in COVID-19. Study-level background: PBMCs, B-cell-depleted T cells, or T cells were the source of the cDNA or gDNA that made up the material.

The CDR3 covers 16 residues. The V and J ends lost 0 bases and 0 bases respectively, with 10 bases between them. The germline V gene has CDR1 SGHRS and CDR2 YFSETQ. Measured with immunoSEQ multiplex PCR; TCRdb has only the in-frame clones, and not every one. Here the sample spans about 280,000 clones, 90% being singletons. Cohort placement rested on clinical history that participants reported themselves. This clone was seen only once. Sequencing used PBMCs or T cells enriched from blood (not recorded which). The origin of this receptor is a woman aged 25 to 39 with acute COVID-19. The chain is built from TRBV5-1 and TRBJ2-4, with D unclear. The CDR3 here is CASSLGSDLAKNIQYF. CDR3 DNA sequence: TGCGCCAGCAGCTTGGGGTCTGACTTAGCCAAAAACATTCAGTACTTC.